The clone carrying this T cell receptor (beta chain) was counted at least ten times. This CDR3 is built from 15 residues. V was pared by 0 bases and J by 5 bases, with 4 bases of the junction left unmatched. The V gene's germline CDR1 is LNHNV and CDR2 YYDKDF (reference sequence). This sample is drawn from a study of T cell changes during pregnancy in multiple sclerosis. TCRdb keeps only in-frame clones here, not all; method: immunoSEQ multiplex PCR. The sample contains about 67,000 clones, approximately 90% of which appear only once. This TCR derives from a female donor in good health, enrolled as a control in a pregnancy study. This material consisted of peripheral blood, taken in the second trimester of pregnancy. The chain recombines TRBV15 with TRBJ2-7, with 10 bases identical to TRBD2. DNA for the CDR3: TGTGCCACCAGCAGAGAAGCTAGCGGGAGCGACGAGCAGTACTTC. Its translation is CATSREASGSDEQYF.